This TCR beta chain was identified during a study of CD8 T cells in Susac syndrome. Study observations and caveats: By the study's own acknowledgment, its TCR sequencing and HLA analysis included relatively few individuals.

Turning to this clonotype: Its antigen is as yet unknown.

TCR beta sequencing covered blood CD8+ and CD4+ T cells. Controls matched for age and sex were healthy donors. TEMRA cells were FACS-enriched and CD8+ and CD4+ T cells negatively isolated. CDR1 and CDR2 (germline): MGHDK, SYGVNS. This CDR3 has 14 residues. V shed 5 bases and J shed 5 bases, with 15 bases lying between them. The RNA, about 0.5 to 1 ug, was put through reverse transcription using random hexamers. TCRdb re-called the immunoSEQ multiplex PCR reads with MiXCR, one entry per CDR3 protein. Of 100,000 or so distinct CDR3 sequences listed, approximately 91% are singletons. The chain carries TRBV25-1 and TRBJ2-5; D is ambiguous. The sequencing sample was made of CD4+ T cells from PBMCs. This TCR was sampled from a human donor in good health. The CDR3: CASSTHSGFETQYF. For the CDR3, the DNA is TGTGCCAGCAGTACCCACTCCGGGTTCGAGACCCAGTACTTC.